This T cell receptor beta chain originates from a study of CD8 T cells in ankylosing spondylitis. Points from the study as a whole: Disease-linked clones reportedly showed significant enrichment in matched ankylosing spondylitis synovial fluid.

This clonotype has more than one count but fewer than ten. As yet, its antigen is unknown. The CDR3 length is 14 residues. J gave up 2 bases and V 8 bases, and 0 bases lay outside the gene matches. Germline V gene data show CDR1 as ENHRY and CDR2 as SYGVKD. Generation of TCR beta libraries employed quantitative 5'-RACE incorporating molecular barcodes. A single record per CDR3 protein comes from TCRdb applying MiXCR to the 5' RACE reads. The data hold 210,000 or so distinct CDR3 sequences, with about 26% observed a single time. The sequence came from a male donor with ankylosing spondylitis or in good health (not recorded which). The V and J genes are TRBV10-3 and TRBJ2-6; 10 positions agree with TRBD1. Sequenced: blood, either unsorted or a sorted T cell fraction (not recorded which). The DNA of the CDR3 is TGTGCCATCGGGACAGGGGCTGGGGCCAACGTCCTGACTTTC. Translating gives CAIGTGAGANVLTF.